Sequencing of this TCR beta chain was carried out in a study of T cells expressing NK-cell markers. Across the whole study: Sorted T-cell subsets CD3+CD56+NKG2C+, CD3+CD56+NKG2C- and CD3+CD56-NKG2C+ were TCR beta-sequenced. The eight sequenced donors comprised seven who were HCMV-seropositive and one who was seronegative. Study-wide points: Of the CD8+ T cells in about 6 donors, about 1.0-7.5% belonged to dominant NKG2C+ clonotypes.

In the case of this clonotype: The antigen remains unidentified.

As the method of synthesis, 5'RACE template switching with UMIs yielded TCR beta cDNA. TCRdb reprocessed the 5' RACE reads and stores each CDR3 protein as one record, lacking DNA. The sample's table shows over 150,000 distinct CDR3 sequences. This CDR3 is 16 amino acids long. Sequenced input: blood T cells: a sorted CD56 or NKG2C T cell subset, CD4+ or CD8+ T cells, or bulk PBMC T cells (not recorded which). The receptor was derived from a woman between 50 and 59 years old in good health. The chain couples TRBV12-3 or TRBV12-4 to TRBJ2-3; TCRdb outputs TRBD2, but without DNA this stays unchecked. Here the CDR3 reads CASSSFLAGGGDTQYF.